The next 14 T cell receptor beta chains were all read from a single sample in a study of OX40 agonist ivuxolimab in advanced cancers. The data were produced by immunoSEQ multiplex PCR, yet TCRdb's version contains in-frame clones alone and is incomplete. The sample holds 70,000 to 100,000 clones, around 84% seen once. Sample: CD4+ or CD8+ T cells sorted from blood, taken in a trial of the OX40 agonist ivuxolimab. These receptors originate from an adult with an advanced solid tumor such as melanoma, head and neck, liver or kidney cancer.

This clone was seen just once. The rearrangement joins TRBV7-2 to TRBJ2-1; D not resolved. Trimming took 5 bases from V and 5 from J, leaving 10 bases between them. Germline CDR1 and CDR2: SGHTA and FQGNSA. The CDR3 contains 13 residues. The CDR3 loop reads CASSLGIDNEQFF. DNA of the CDR3: TGTGCCAGCAGCCTTGGGATCGACAATGAGCAGTTCTTC.

The chain employs TRBV2 and TRBJ2-2; 8 bases line up with TRBD1. CDR3 length: 15 amino acids. Unmatched junction bases numbered 7, after V lost 4 bases and J lost 6 bases. CDR1 and CDR2 (germline): SNHLY, FYNNEI. This CDR3 reads CASSVVQGAPGELFF. CDR3 sequence (DNA): TGTGCCAGCAGTGTGGTGCAGGGGGCGCCCGGGGAGCTGTTTTTT.

This sequence joins TRBV6-1 and TRBJ2-2, with no clear D. V lost 6 bases to trimming and J lost 5 bases, with 7 bases between them. CDR1 is MNHNS and CDR2 is SASEGT in the germline V gene. CDR3 length equals 12 residues. The CDR3 reads CASSRITGELFF. Written as DNA, the CDR3 is TGTGCCAGCAGCAGGATTACCGGGGAGCTGTTTTTT.

The rearrangement joins TRBV7-2 to TRBJ1-2; no firm D call. The CDR3 spans 13 residues. Trimming removed 1 base from V and 8 bases from J, with 11 bases in between. From germline, CDR1 is SGHTA and CDR2 FQGNSA. This CDR3 is CASSLEISGGYTF. The CDR3 DNA sequence: TGTGCCAGCAGCTTAGAGATTAGCGGCGGCTACACCTTC.

A single count supports this clone. The rearrangement uses TRBV4-3 and TRBJ1-4; D not resolved. The germline V and J ends were trimmed by 1 base and 0 bases, with 6 bases remaining between them. Germline V lookup: CDR1 LGHNA, CDR2 YSLEER. The CDR3 covers 15 residues. CDR3 loop: CASSQGTTTNEKLFF. The CDR3 nucleotides are TGCGCCAGCAGCCAAGGAACAACAACTAATGAAAAACTGTTTTTT.

The rearrangement joins TRBV19 to TRBJ2-3, with 11 bases fitting TRBD1. Germline V gene sequence: CDR1 LNHDA, CDR2 SQIVND (reference sequence). The V segment lost 4 bases and the J segment 5 bases; nucleotides outside the gene matches: 5. This CDR3 region has 15 residues. CDR3 coding DNA: TGTGCCAGTAGTAGAGGACAGGGGGCAGGAGATACGCAGTATTTT. The encoded protein is CASSRGQGAGDTQYF. Drawing the rest from reference TRBV19 and TRBJ2-3, the complete variable domain is DGGITQSPKYLFRKEGQNVTLSCEQNLNHDAMYWYRQDPGQGLRLIYYSQIVNDFQKGDIAEGYSVSREKKESFPLTVTSAQKNPTAFYLCASSRGQGAGDTQYFGPGTRLTVL.

The chain links TRBV4-3 to TRBJ1-5; D remains unclear. Germline CDR1 and CDR2: LGHNA and YSLEER. V was shortened by 1 base and J by 1 base, with 14 bases between the two germline ends. The CDR3 has 17 amino acids. The CDR3 reads CASSQVYGQVSNQPQHF. The CDR3 bases are TGCGCCAGCAGCCAAGTATATGGTCAGGTGAGCAATCAGCCCCAGCATTTT.

CDR3 protein: CASSPSGLNNEQFF. CDR3 sequence (DNA): TGTGCCAGCAGTCCCTCAGGATTGAACAATGAGCAGTTCTTC. The chain carries TRBV6-5 and TRBJ2-1, with D unresolved. Trimming shortened V by 5 bases and J by 5 bases, and 13 bases separated the two germline ends. This CDR3 comprises 14 residues. Germline lookup yields CDR1 MNHEY and CDR2 SVGAGI.

CDR3 region: CAWGGQGTTNEKLFF. The DNA for the CDR3 is TGTGCCTGGGGGGGCCAGGGAACAACTAATGAAAAACTGTTTTTT. The genes are TRBV30 and TRBJ1-4; TRBD1 might be the D (6 bases). V shed 5 bases and J shed 0 bases, with 13 bases lying between them. Per the germline V gene, CDR1 is GTSNPN and CDR2 is SVGIG (reference sequence). This CDR3 is built from 15 residues. The full variable domain, with the rest looked up from reference TRBV30 and TRBJ1-4, is SQTIHQWPATLVQPVGSPLSLECTVEGTSNPNLYWYRQAAGRGLQLLFYSVGIGQISSEVPQNLSASRPQDRQFILSSKKLLLSDSGFYLCAWGGQGTTNEKLFFGSGTQLSVL.

V gene TRBV2 combines with J gene TRBJ2-3; a weak D match, TRBD1 (6 bases). Trimming cost V 8 bases and J 1 base, with 13 bases left between them. Germline V gene lookup returns CDR1 SNHLY and CDR2 FYNNEI. The CDR3 spans 14 residues. CDR3 residues: CASQLDSRTDTQYF. In DNA, the CDR3 is TGTGCCAGCCAGCTGGACAGCCGCACAGATACGCAGTATTTT.

This clone was seen just once. The chain links TRBV11-3 to TRBJ2-5, with TRBD2 matching 9 bases. This CDR3 is built from 16 residues. Germline-derived CDR1 and CDR2 are SGHNT and YENEEA. V dropped 5 bases and J dropped 1; count of bases not matched to a gene: 8. The CDR3 DNA reads TGTGCCAGCAGCGCGGGGGGGAGCGGGGGCCAAGAGACCCAGTACTTC. Protein product: CASSAGGSGGQETQYF.

The chain combines TRBV29-1 with TRBJ2-3; D remains ambiguous. This CDR3 comprises 13 residues. Trimming took 4 bases from V and 2 from J, leaving 10 bases between them. Per the germline V gene, CDR1 is SQVTM and CDR2 is ANQGSEA. The CDR3 loop reads CSVGKGTTDTQYF. CDR3 DNA: TGCAGCGTTGGGAAGGGAACCACAGATACGCAGTATTTT.

V and J are TRBV11-2 and TRBJ2-6; weak D call: TRBD2 (6 bases). The germline V and J ends were trimmed by 4 bases and 2 bases, with 15 bases remaining between them. CDR3 length equals 17 residues. CDR1 is SGHAT and CDR2 is FQNNGV in the germline V gene. The CDR3 region is CASSSGQGGAGANVLTF. CDR3 sequence (DNA): TGTGCCAGCAGCTCCGGGCAGGGAGGTGCTGGGGCCAACGTCCTGACTTTC.

The chain uses TRBV4-2 and TRBJ2-4, with TRBD1 as a possible D gene (6 bases). This CDR3 is built from 15 residues. Per the germline V gene, CDR1 is LGHNA and CDR2 is YNFKEQ. Trimming took off 0 bases at V and 0 bases at J, with 6 bases between the two ends. CDR3 protein: CASSQDRGAKNIQYF. CDR3 bases: TGTGCCAGCAGCCAAGACAGGGGAGCCAAAAACATTCAGTACTTC.